This T cell receptor (beta chain) came from a study of human CD8 memory T cell subsets. Progenitor exhausted-like CD8+ memory cells (TPEX) were CCR7+ PD-1+ TIGIT+. By negative magnetic separation, total CD8+ T cells were enriched. Duplicate vials of some 150,000 sorted CD8+ T cells per subset supplied the RNA. Generation of TCR beta libraries used UMI-labeled 5' RACE. TCRdb reprocessed the 5' RACE reads, with one entry per CDR3 protein and no DNA. This repertoire includes over 8,000 distinct CDR3 sequences. The clonotype originates from a human donor in good health. The sample comprised CD8+ T cells from PBMCs.

The CDR3 is CASSALAGGGKDEQFF. V gene TRBV9 combines with J gene TRBJ2-1; TCRdb reports TRBD2, a call that lacks DNA to check it against. Germline CDR1 and CDR2: SGDLS and YYNGEE. The CDR3 is made up of 16 amino acids.